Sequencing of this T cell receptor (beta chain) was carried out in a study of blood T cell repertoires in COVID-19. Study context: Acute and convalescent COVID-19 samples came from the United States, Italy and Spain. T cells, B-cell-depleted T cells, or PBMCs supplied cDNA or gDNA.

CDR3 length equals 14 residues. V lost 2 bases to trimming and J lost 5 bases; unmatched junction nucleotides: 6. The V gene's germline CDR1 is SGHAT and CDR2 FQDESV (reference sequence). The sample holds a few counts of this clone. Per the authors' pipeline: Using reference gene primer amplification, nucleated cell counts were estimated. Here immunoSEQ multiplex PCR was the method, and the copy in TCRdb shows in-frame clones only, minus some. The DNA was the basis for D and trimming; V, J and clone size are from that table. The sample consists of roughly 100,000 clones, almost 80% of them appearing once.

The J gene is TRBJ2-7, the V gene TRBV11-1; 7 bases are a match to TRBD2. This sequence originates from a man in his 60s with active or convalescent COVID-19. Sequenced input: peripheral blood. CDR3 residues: CASSLMGEGDEQYF. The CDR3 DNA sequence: TGTGCCAGCAGCTTAATGGGGGAGGGAGACGAGCAGTACTTC.